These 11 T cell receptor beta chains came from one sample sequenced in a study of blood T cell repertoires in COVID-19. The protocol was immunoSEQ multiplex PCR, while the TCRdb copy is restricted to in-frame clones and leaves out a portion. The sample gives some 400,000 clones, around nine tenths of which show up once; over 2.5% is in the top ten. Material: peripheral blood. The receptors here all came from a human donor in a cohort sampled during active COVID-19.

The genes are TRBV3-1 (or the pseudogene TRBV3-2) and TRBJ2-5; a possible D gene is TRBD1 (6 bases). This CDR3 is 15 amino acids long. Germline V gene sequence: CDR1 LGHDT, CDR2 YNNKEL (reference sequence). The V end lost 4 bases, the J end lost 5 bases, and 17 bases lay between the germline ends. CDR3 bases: TGTGCCAGCAGCCTCTGGACAGTTACCGGGGAGACCCAGTACTTC. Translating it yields CASSLWTVTGETQYF.

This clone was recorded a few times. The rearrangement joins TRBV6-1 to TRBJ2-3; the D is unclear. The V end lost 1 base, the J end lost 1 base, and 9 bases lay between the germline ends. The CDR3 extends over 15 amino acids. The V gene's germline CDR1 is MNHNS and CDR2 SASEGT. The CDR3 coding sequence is TGTGCCAGCAGTGAAGGCGAGGCGGGCACAGATACGCAGTATTTT. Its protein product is CASSEGEAGTDTQYF.

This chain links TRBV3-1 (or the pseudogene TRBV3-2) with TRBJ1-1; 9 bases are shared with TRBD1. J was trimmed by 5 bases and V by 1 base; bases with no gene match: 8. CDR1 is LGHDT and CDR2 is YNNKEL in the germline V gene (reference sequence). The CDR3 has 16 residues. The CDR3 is CASSQGPGDRGTEAFF. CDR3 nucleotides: TGTGCCAGCAGCCAAGGCCCCGGTGACAGGGGGACTGAAGCTTTCTTT.

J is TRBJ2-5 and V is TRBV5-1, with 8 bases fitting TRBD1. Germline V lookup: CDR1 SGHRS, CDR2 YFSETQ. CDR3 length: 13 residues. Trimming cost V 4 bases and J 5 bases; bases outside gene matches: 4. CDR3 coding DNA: TGCGCCAGCAGCACCTACAGGGGGGAGACCCAGTACTTC. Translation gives CASSTYRGETQYF.

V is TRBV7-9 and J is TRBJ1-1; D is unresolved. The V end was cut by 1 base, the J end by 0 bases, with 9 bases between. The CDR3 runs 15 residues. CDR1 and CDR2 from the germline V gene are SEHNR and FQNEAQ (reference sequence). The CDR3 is CASSLGHNMNTEAFF. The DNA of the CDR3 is TGTGCCAGCAGCTTAGGACACAACATGAACACTGAAGCTTTCTTT. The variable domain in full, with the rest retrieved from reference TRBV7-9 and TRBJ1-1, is DTGVSQNPRHKITKRGQNVTFRCDPISEHNRLYWYRQTLGQGPEFLTYFQNEAQLEKSRLLSDRFSAERPKGSFSTLEIQRTEQGDSAMYLCASSLGHNMNTEAFFGQGTRLTVV.

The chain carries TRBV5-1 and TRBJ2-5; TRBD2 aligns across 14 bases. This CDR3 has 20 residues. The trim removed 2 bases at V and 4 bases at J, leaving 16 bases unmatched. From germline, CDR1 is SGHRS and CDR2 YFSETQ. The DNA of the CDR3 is TGCGCCAGCAGCTTCCCCCTCCCGGGACTAGCGGGGGCGGCTAGAGAGACCCAGTACTTC. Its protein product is CASSFPLPGLAGAARETQYF. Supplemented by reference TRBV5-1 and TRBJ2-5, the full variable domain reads KAGVTQTPRYLIKTRGQQVTLSCSPISGHRSVSWYQQTPGQGLQFLFEYFSETQRNKGNFPGRFSGRQFSNSRSEMNVSTLELGDSALYLCASSFPLPGLAGAARETQYFGPGTRLLVL.

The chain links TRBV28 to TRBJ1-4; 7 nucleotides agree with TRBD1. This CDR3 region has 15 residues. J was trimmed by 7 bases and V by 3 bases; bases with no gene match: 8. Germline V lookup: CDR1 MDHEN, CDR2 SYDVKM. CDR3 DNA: TGTGCCAGCAGTTTGGGGGTGGCAGGGGGTGAAAAACTGTTTTTT. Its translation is CASSLGVAGGEKLFF.

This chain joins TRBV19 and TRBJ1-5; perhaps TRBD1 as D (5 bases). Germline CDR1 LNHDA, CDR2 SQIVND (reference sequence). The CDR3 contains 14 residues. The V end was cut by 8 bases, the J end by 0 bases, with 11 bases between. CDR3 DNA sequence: TGTGCCAGTTCTCAGGGAATTAGCAATCAGCCCCAGCATTTT. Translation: CASSQGISNQPQHF.

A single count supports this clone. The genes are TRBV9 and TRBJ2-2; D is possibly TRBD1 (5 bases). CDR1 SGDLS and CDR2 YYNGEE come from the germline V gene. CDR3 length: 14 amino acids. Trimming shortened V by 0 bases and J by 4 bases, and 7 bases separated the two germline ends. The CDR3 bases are TGTGCCAGCAGCGTAGAGACAGTCACCGGGGAGCTGTTTTTT. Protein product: CASSVETVTGELFF.

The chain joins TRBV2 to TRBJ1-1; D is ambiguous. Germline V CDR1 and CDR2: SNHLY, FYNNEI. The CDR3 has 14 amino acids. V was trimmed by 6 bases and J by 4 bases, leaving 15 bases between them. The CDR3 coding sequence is TGTGCCAGCAGCGAGGCGCTTAGTCGCACTGAAGCTTTCTTT. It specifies CASSEALSRTEAFF.

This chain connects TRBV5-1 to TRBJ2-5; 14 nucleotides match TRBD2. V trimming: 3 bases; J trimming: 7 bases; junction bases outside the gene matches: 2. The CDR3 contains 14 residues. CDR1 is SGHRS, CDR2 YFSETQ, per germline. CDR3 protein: CASSSGLAGVTQYF. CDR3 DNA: TGCGCCAGCAGCTCGGGACTAGCGGGGGTGACCCAGTACTTC.